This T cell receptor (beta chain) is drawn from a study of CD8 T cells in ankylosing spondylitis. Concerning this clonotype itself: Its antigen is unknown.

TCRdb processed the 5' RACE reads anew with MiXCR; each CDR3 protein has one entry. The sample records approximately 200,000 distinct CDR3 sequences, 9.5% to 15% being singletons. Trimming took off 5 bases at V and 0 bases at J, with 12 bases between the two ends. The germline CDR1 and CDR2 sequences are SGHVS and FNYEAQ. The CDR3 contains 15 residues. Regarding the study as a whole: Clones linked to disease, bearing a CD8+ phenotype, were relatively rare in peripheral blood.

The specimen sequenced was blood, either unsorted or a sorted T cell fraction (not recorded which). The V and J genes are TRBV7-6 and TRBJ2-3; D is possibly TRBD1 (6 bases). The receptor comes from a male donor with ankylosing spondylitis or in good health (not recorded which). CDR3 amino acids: CASSGRTDSTDTQYF. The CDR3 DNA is TGTGCCAGCAGCGGAAGGACAGATAGCACAGATACGCAGTATTTT. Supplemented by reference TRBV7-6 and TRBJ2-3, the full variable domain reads GAGVSQSPRYKVTKRGQDVALRCDPISGHVSLYWYRQALGQGPEFLTYFNYEAQQDKSGLPNDRFSAERPEGSISTLTIQRTEQRDSAMYRCASSGRTDSTDTQYFGPGTRLTVL.